This TCR beta chain was observed in a study of blood T cell repertoires in COVID-19. On the study more broadly: From T cells, B-cell-depleted T cells, or PBMCs came the material, which was cDNA or gDNA.

This CDR3 spans 19 amino acids. CDR1 is DFQATT, CDR2 SNEGSKA, per germline (reference sequence). Trimming stripped 3 bases from V and 0 bases from J, with 23 bases between. All enrollees were roughly 18 to 89 years old and from fewer than 25 US areas. Assignment of participants to cohorts was predicated upon participant-reported clinical history. Per the study methods: Estimates of nucleated cell counts were drawn from the amplification of reference gene primers. Measured with immunoSEQ multiplex PCR; TCRdb has only the in-frame clones, and not every one. The DNA gave D and trimming, while V, J and clone size come from that table. The table includes approximately 180,000 clones, roughly nine tenths detected once.

The specimen sequenced was PBMCs or T cells enriched from blood (not recorded which). V and J are TRBV20-1 and TRBJ1-4, with D maybe TRBD1 (6 bases). The TCR comes from a woman between 35 and 50 years old with acute COVID-19. CDR3 region: CSASGFVGTLKATNEKLFF. CDR3 sequence (DNA): TGCAGTGCTAGTGGATTTGTCGGGACACTTAAGGCAACTAATGAAAAACTGTTTTTT.